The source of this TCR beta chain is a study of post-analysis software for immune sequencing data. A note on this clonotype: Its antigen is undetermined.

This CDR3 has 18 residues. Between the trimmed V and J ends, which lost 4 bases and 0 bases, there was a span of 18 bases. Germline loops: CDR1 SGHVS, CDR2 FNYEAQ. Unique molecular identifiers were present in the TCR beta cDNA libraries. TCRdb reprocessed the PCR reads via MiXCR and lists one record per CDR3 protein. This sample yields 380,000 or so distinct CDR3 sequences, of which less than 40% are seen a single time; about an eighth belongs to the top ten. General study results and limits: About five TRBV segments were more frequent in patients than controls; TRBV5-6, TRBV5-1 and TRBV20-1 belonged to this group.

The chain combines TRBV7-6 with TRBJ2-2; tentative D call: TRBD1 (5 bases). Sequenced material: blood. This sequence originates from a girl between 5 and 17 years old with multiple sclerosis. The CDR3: CASSWGGEDSSNTGELFF. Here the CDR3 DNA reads TGTGCCAGCAGCTGGGGCGGTGAGGATTCTTCGAACACCGGGGAGCTGTTTTTT. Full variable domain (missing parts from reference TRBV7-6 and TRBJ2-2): GAGVSQSPRYKVTKRGQDVALRCDPISGHVSLYWYRQALGQGPEFLTYFNYEAQQDKSGLPNDRFSAERPEGSISTLTIQRTEQRDSAMYRCASSWGGEDSSNTGELFFGEGSRLTVL.